The 29 T cell receptor beta chains presented below share a single source sample, sequenced in a study of T cell repertoires in cytomegalovirus infection. TCRdb independently ran MiXCR on the reads; one entry per CDR3 protein. Among approximately 490,000 distinct CDR3 sequences listed, around 11% were seen once. Material: PBMCs. The receptors stem from a human donor in good health (CMV status not recorded). Some clones in this sample may be carry-over from other donors' samples.

This clonotype showed up many times. The chain employs TRBV27 and TRBJ2-1; D is ambiguous. V shed 2 bases and J shed 0 bases, with 8 bases lying between them. The CDR3 totals 15 residues. CDR1 is MNHEY and CDR2 is SMNVEV in the germline V gene (reference sequence). CDR3 residues: CASSLRALSYNEQFF. The CDR3 DNA sequence: TGTGCCAGCAGTTTACGAGCCCTCTCCTACAATGAGCAGTTCTTC.

In the case of this clonotype: A single base separates this from a much larger clone, so it may be a read error. The genes are TRBV9 and TRBJ2-7; D gene uncertain. The germline V and J ends were trimmed by 0 bases and 0 bases, with 7 bases remaining between them. Germline V CDR1 and CDR2: SGDLS, YYNGEE. The CDR3 is 14 residues long. The CDR3 DNA is TGTGCCAGCAGCGTAGATGGGAACTCCTACGAGCAGTACTTC. Residues: CASSVDGNSYEQYF.

There are many counts of this clonotype. The V and J genes are TRBV11-2 and TRBJ1-2, with D tentatively TRBD1 (5 bases). This CDR3 spans 15 amino acids. The V and J ends lost 2 bases and 4 bases respectively, with 14 bases between them. Per the germline V gene, CDR1 is SGHAT and CDR2 is FQNNGV. In DNA form, the CDR3 reads TGTGCCAGCAGCTTATCGGGGGGTACCCCCTATGGCTACACCTTC. Translation gives CASSLSGGTPYGYTF.

This clonotype has at least ten counts. The chain has TRBV6-2 or TRBV6-3 and TRBJ2-5, with TRBD2 identical over 9 bases. The CDR3 totals 16 residues. The V gene's germline CDR1 is MNHEY and CDR2 SVGEGT. Unmatched junction bases numbered 13, after V lost 6 bases and J lost 5 bases. This CDR3 reads CASRATSGGGAETQYF. The CDR3 DNA reads as TGTGCCAGCAGGGCTACCTCCGGCGGGGGGGCTGAGACCCAGTACTTC.

This clonotype was picked up a small number of times. In nucleotides, the CDR3 is TGTGCCAGCAGCCCCCGGGACATGGAGCCCGGGGAGCTGTTTTTT. It codes for CASSPRDMEPGELFF. The chain employs TRBV7-9 and TRBJ2-2; D is possibly TRBD1 (6 bases). This CDR3 contains 15 residues. V gave up 5 bases and J gave up 6 bases, with 16 bases separating them. Germline V CDR1 and CDR2: SEHNR, FQNEAQ (reference sequence).

This clonotype was detected many times. This chain joins TRBV7-2 and TRBJ1-1; the D gene is possibly TRBD1 (5 bases). Germline V gene lookup returns CDR1 SGHTA and CDR2 FQGNSA. The V and J ends lost 6 bases and 6 bases respectively, with 14 bases between them. This CDR3 has 13 residues. CDR3 sequence: CASSRDLGAEAFF. Here the CDR3 DNA reads TGTGCCAGCAGTCGGGACCTTGGCGCTGAAGCTTTCTTT. The full variable domain, completed using reference TRBV7-2 and TRBJ1-1, is GAGVSQSPSNKVTEKGKDVELRCDPISGHTALYWYRQSLGQGLEFLIYFQGNSAPDKSGLPSDRFSAERTGGSVSTLTIQRTQQEDSAVYLCASSRDLGAEAFFGQGTRLTVV.

This clonotype came up many times. The chain has TRBV27 and TRBJ2-6; 10 nucleotides align to TRBD1. The CDR3 length is 17 residues. The junction had 6 bases not matched to a gene; V was cut back by 4 bases and J by 3 bases. Germline CDR1 MNHEY, CDR2 SMNVEV (reference sequence). CDR3 loop: CASSSDRGLGGANVLTF. The CDR3 nucleotides are TGTGCCAGCAGTTCAGACAGGGGGCTAGGTGGGGCCAACGTCCTGACTTTC. Looking up the rest from reference TRBV27 and TRBJ2-6 gives the full variable domain: EAQVTQNPRYLITVTGKKLTVTCSQNMNHEYMSWYRQDPGLGLRQIYYSMNVEVTDKGDVPEGYKVSRKEKRNFPLILESPSPNQTSLYFCASSSDRGLGGANVLTFGAGSRLTVL.

In this sample, this clonotype turned up many times. This chain connects TRBV7-2 to TRBJ1-5, with a weak D call TRBD1 (6 bases). Trimming left V 5 bases short and J 5 bases short, with 19 bases between. The CDR3 consists of 16 residues. Germline V gene lookup returns CDR1 SGHTA and CDR2 FQGNSA. CDR3 DNA: TGTGCCAGCAGCATAAGGACAGCTGGGGCCTATCAGCCCCAGCATTTT. Encoded protein: CASSIRTAGAYQPQHF.

This clonotype occurred many times. The chain combines TRBV14 with TRBJ1-5; D is undetermined. The CDR3 has 13 amino acids. V was trimmed by 5 bases and J by 4 bases, leaving 9 bases between them. Per germline, CDR1 SGHDN and CDR2 FVKESK. The CDR3 DNA is TGTGCCAGCAGCACGACACATAATCAGCCCCAGCATTTT. This encodes CASSTTHNQPQHF. Full variable domain (rest looked up from reference TRBV14 and TRBJ1-5): EAGVTQFPSHSVIEKGQTVTLRCDPISGHDNLYWYRRVMGKEIKFLLHFVKESKQDESGMPNNRFLAERTGGTYSTLKVQPAELEDSGVYFCASSTTHNQPQHFGDGTRLSIL.

The table lists this clonotype with a few counts. The CDR3 loop is CASSSPLAGVGHTQYF. CDR3 sequence (DNA): TGTGCCAGCAGCTCACCGCTAGCGGGAGTGGGACATACGCAGTATTTT. This rearrangement joins TRBV13 to TRBJ2-3, with 10 bases lining up with TRBD2. The CDR3 has 16 amino acids. The germline V gene encodes CDR1 PRHDT and CDR2 FYEKMQ (reference sequence). J lost 7 bases, V lost 4 bases, and 11 bases had no gene match. The full variable domain, with the rest looked up from reference TRBV13 and TRBJ2-3, is AAGVIQSPRHLIKEKRETATLKCYPIPRHDTVYWYQQGPGQDPQFLISFYEKMQSDKGSIPDRFSAQQFSDYHSELNMSSLELGDSALYFCASSSPLAGVGHTQYFGPGTRLTVL.

A few counts support this clonotype. The chain is built from TRBV12-3 or TRBV12-4 and TRBJ1-4, with TRBD1 matching over 9 bases. The length of the CDR3 is 19 residues. J lost 7 bases, V lost 1 base, and 16 bases had no gene match. This chain's CDR3 is CASSLDPGQGKEVIEKLFF. The CDR3 coding sequence is TGTGCCAGCAGTTTAGATCCGGGACAGGGCAAAGAAGTAATTGAAAAACTGTTTTTT.

There are many counts of this clonotype. J is TRBJ2-1 and V is TRBV7-9; TRBD2 might be the D (6 bases). Trimming left V 1 base short and J 6 bases short, with 10 bases between. Per germline, CDR1 SEHNR and CDR2 FQNEAQ (reference sequence). CDR3 length equals 14 residues. CDR3 bases: TGTGCCAGCAGCTTAGTTGTGGGGGGCAATGAGCAGTTCTTC. Its translation is CASSLVVGGNEQFF.

This clonotype has a single count. Since a much larger clone is just one base distant, this may be a read error. The chain combines TRBV2 with TRBJ2-1; 7 bases are shared with TRBD2. This CDR3 comprises 15 residues. Germline V gene lookup returns CDR1 SNHLY and CDR2 FYNNEI. The CDR3 sequence: CASTFGGSSYNGQFF. Here the CDR3 DNA reads TGTGCCAGCACTTTCGGCGGGAGCTCCTACAATGGGCAGTTCTTC.

This clonotype was picked up many times. The J gene is TRBJ1-5, the V gene TRBV7-8, with D possibly being TRBD1 (6 bases). The germline V and J ends were trimmed by 2 bases and 8 bases, with 16 bases remaining between them. The CDR3 totals 15 residues. Germline CDR1 and CDR2: SGHVS and FQNEAQ. The CDR3 reads CASSLWSGEVKPQHF. The CDR3, as DNA: TGTGCCAGCAGCTTATGGTCAGGGGAGGTTAAGCCCCAGCATTTT.

Ten or more counts support this clonotype. The rearrangement uses TRBV5-4 and TRBJ2-7; possibly TRBD2 for D (7 bases). The CDR3 covers 15 residues. Trimming removed 5 bases from V and 2 bases from J, with 17 bases in between. Germline values: CDR1 SGHNT, CDR2 YYREEE (reference sequence). This chain's CDR3 is CASRNRGARPYEQYF. CDR3 bases: TGTGCCAGCAGAAACCGGGGGGCACGTCCCTACGAGCAGTACTTC.

The chain recombines TRBV19 with TRBJ2-7; tentatively, D is TRBD1 (6 bases). The length of the CDR3 is 15 residues. Trimming left V 4 bases short and J 5 bases short, with 18 bases between. The germline V gene has CDR1 LNHDA and CDR2 SQIVND (reference sequence). This CDR3 reads CASSTSSIRGNEQYF. The CDR3 region has the DNA TGTGCCAGTAGTACTAGTAGTATCAGGGGCAACGAGCAGTACTTC.

This clonotype showed up many times. The chain joins TRBV20-1 to TRBJ1-2; D remains ambiguous. The germline V gene encodes CDR1 DFQATT and CDR2 SNEGSKA (reference sequence). V lost 0 bases to trimming and J lost 7 bases, with 18 bases between them. The CDR3 loop spans 15 amino acids. CDR3 loop: CSARDGPTPGGGYTF. DNA for the CDR3: TGCAGTGCTAGAGATGGTCCAACTCCTGGAGGTGGCTACACCTTC.

This clonotype has at least ten counts. The gene calls are TRBV15 and TRBJ1-6, with D possibly TRBD1 on 6 matching bases. Germline CDR1 is LNHNV and CDR2 is YYDKDF (reference sequence). V lost 11 bases and J lost 7, with 15 bases in between. CDR3 length: 13 amino acids. The CDR3 spells CAGRTDYNSPLHF. CDR3 DNA sequence: TGTGCCGGTCGGACAGACTACAATTCACCCCTCCACTTT.

Of note for this clonotype: The CDR3 does not end in the conserved phenylalanine or tryptophan, so this is likely a read error. The chain couples TRBV11-2 to TRBJ2-1; the D is unclear. The V gene lost 6 bases and the J gene lost 0 bases, with 6 bases spanning the gap. Germline V gene sequence: CDR1 SGHAT, CDR2 FQNNGV. There are 13 residues in the CDR3. CDR3 loop: CASSTSSYNEQFC. The CDR3 DNA reads TGTGCCAGCAGTACGAGCTCCTACAATGAGCAGTTCTGC.

This clonotype was seen more than once but under ten times. J is TRBJ2-7 and V is TRBV5-5; 9 bases line up with TRBD1. The CDR3 covers 16 residues. Germline-derived CDR1 and CDR2 are SGHKS and YYEKEE (reference sequence). J gave up 1 base and V 5 bases, and 10 bases lay outside the gene matches. CDR3 protein: CASRATGGFTSYEQYF. The CDR3 DNA reads TGTGCCAGCAGAGCGACAGGGGGTTTTACTTCCTACGAGCAGTACTTC.

The rearrangement links TRBV4-2 to TRBJ2-2, with 7 bases aligning to TRBD2. This CDR3 comprises 18 residues. J gave up 2 bases and V 0 bases, and 9 bases lay outside the gene matches. Germline V CDR1 and CDR2: LGHNA, YNFKEQ. Written as DNA, the CDR3 is TGTGCCAGCAGCCAAGATTCCGGGGGAGGGATTAACACCGGGGAGCTGTTTTTT. It yields the protein CASSQDSGGGINTGELFF.

This clonotype has at least ten counts. V gene TRBV5-6 combines with J gene TRBJ1-2, with TRBD1 as a possible D gene (5 bases). The germline gives CDR1 SGHDT, CDR2 YYEEEE. The length of the CDR3 is 16 residues. The V end lost 0 bases, the J end lost 7 bases, and 19 bases lay between the germline ends. CDR3 nucleotide sequence: TGTGCCAGCAGCTTGGGTTCGACAAGGGGCACCGGTGGCTACACCTTC. It is translated as CASSLGSTRGTGGYTF. Supplemented by reference TRBV5-6 and TRBJ1-2, the full variable domain reads DAGVTQSPTHLIKTRGQQVTLRCSPKSGHDTVSWYQQALGQGPQFIFQYYEEEERQRGNFPDRFSGHQFPNYSSELNVNALLLGDSALYLCASSLGSTRGTGGYTFGSGTRLTVV.

This clonotype occurred many times. The CDR3 DNA follows: TGTGCCAGCAGCCAGGACGTCAGCTCCTATAATTCACCCCTCCACTTT. Its translation: CASSQDVSSYNSPLHF. This chain links TRBV7-9 with TRBJ1-6; D is uncertain. Per the germline V gene, CDR1 is SEHNR and CDR2 is FQNEAQ (reference sequence). Deletions cut 5 bases from V and 0 bases from J, with 11 bases between. The CDR3 is 16 amino acids.

This clonotype was seen at least ten times. V gene TRBV7-3 combines with J gene TRBJ2-2; tentatively, D is TRBD2 (7 bases). V gave up 4 bases and J gave up 2 bases, with 14 bases separating them. Germline V lookup: CDR1 SGHTA, CDR2 FQGTGA. The CDR3 loop spans 16 amino acids. The CDR3 sequence: CASSSLGGRNTGELFF. The DNA for the CDR3 is TGTGCCAGCAGCTCGTTGGGGGGGCGCAACACCGGGGAGCTGTTTTTT.

This clonotype was counted at least ten times. The CDR3 region is CSASYGGLENIQYF. The CDR3 nucleotides read TGCAGTGCTAGCTACGGGGGGCTAGAAAACATTCAGTACTTC. This chain links TRBV20-1 with TRBJ2-4; perhaps TRBD2 as D (7 bases). The CDR3 is 14 residues long. With 3 bases removed from V and 5 bases from J, the gap between germline ends came to 14 bases. The germline V gene has CDR1 DFQATT and CDR2 SNEGSKA (reference sequence).

This clonotype has a count of ten or more. The chain uses TRBV12-3 or TRBV12-4 and TRBJ2-5; 11 bases agree with TRBD2. CDR3 length: 15 amino acids. V lost 7 bases, J lost 4 bases, and 8 bases stayed unmatched. In DNA, the CDR3 is TGTGCCAGCACCGTTAGCGGGGGGGCGGGAGAGACCCAGTACTTC. Translation: CASTVSGGAGETQYF.

This clonotype appeared many times. The chain links TRBV6-6 to TRBJ2-5; D is perhaps TRBD1 (6 bases). This CDR3 comprises 16 residues. Germline values: CDR1 MNHNY, CDR2 SVGAGI (reference sequence). Trimming cost V 6 bases and J 1 base, with 18 bases left between them. The CDR3 here is CASSSLQGSLQETQYF. In DNA, the CDR3 is TGTGCCAGCAGCAGCTTACAGGGAAGCCTCCAAGAGACCCAGTACTTC.

This clonotype was seen repeatedly, ten times or more. This chain connects TRBV20-1 to TRBJ2-2; D might be TRBD2 (6 bases). Trimming took 1 base from V and 6 from J, leaving 15 bases between them. CDR3 size: 15 residues. The germline V gene has CDR1 DFQATT and CDR2 SNEGSKA (reference sequence). CDR3 region: CSARGSAGTAGELFF. DNA for the CDR3: TGCAGTGCTAGAGGAAGCGCGGGAACGGCCGGGGAGCTGTTTTTT.

The V gene is TRBV30, the J gene TRBJ2-7, with D possibly being TRBD2 (5 bases). The germline V gene encodes CDR1 GTSNPN and CDR2 SVGIG (reference sequence). The CDR3 totals 15 residues. V was shortened by 3 bases and J by 3 bases, with 18 bases between the two germline ends. The CDR3 DNA reads TGTGCCTGGAGCTTCACCGGGAACCCGATCTACGAGCAGTACTTC. It encodes CAWSFTGNPIYEQYF.